This T cell receptor (beta chain) was captured by sequencing in a study of T cells expressing NK-cell markers. Across the study: HCMV serostatus: most of the eight sequenced donors positive, one negative. Whole-study findings and limits: The same clonotypes also predominated in the CD3+CD56-NKG2C+ fraction of several donors.

As for this clonotype: Its antigen is as yet unknown.

Template switching by 5'RACE with UMIs generated the TCR beta cDNA. TCRdb reprocessed the 5' RACE reads, with one entry per CDR3 protein and no DNA. The sample's table shows fewer than 200,000 distinct CDR3 sequences. The source material was blood T cells: a sorted CD56 or NKG2C T cell subset, CD4+ or CD8+ T cells, or bulk PBMC T cells (not recorded which). The receptor was derived from a woman between 18 and 69 years old in good health.

The CDR3 is CASSVLDRQYF. This chain links TRBV2 with TRBJ2-7; TCRdb outputs TRBD1, but without DNA this stays unchecked. Germline V CDR1 and CDR2: SNHLY, FYNNEI. The CDR3 has 11 residues.